Below, 7 T cell receptor beta chains from the same sample are listed, as sequenced in a study of CD8 T cells in Susac syndrome. RNA totalling roughly 0.5 to 1 ug underwent reverse transcription with random hexamers. TCRdb re-analysed the immunoSEQ multiplex PCR reads in MiXCR, keeping a single row per CDR3 protein. The sample shows approximately 130,000 distinct CDR3 sequences, roughly 94% of them seen only once. Sequencing was carried out using CD4+ T cells from PBMCs. Every receptor here comes from a human donor in good health.

CDR3 nucleotides: TGTGCCAGCAGTCTGAGAAGAACAGATACGCAGTATTTT. Encoded protein: CASSLRRTDTQYF. The genes are TRBV27 and TRBJ2-3, with unresolved D. The ends were cut back, 5 bases at V and 3 bases at J, with 9 bases in the middle. Germline CDR1 and CDR2: MNHEY and SMNVEV (reference sequence). The CDR3 is 13 amino acids.

The chain combines TRBV4-1 with TRBJ2-2; the match to TRBD2 covers 8 bases. Germline V gene sequence: CDR1 MGHRA, CDR2 YSYEKL. This CDR3 region has 15 residues. V was clipped by 0 bases and J by 6 bases; unmatched bases: 3. Written as DNA, the CDR3 is TGCGCCAGCAGCCAAGACAACGGGGGGGCCGGGGAGCTGTTTTTT. This encodes CASSQDNGGAGELFF.

The gene calls are TRBV28 and TRBJ1-5, with D maybe TRBD1 (6 bases). The germline V gene encodes CDR1 MDHEN and CDR2 SYDVKM. The CDR3 consists of 15 residues. Trimming left V 4 bases short and J 7 bases short, with 17 bases between. CDR3 DNA: TGTGCCAGCAGTTACGGGACTCCAGGGGCCCAGCCCCAGCATTTT. It specifies CASSYGTPGAQPQHF.

This sequence joins TRBV5-5 and TRBJ2-1; D unclear. Trimming stripped 4 bases from V and 0 bases from J, with 11 bases between. The CDR3 sequence is 15 residues long. The germline V gene encodes CDR1 SGHKS and CDR2 YYEKEE (reference sequence). The CDR3 protein is CASSLSSSSYNEQFF. CDR3 nucleotide sequence: TGTGCCAGCAGCCTCAGTAGTAGCTCCTACAATGAGCAGTTCTTC.

The chain uses TRBV7-2 and TRBJ2-3; possible D gene TRBD2, 5 bases. Germline assignment: CDR1 SGHTA and CDR2 FQGNSA. Trimming left V 2 bases short and J 0 bases short, with 9 bases between. This CDR3 has 15 residues. The CDR3 loop reads CASSLSGMSTDTQYF. CDR3 DNA: TGTGCCAGCAGCTTATCGGGGATGAGCACAGATACGCAGTATTTT.

V is TRBV6-5 and J is TRBJ1-2; D might be TRBD1 (5 bases). With 0 bases removed from V and 3 bases from J, the gap between germline ends came to 14 bases. The CDR3 covers 16 residues. Germline V gene data show CDR1 as MNHEY and CDR2 as SVGAGI. The CDR3 coding sequence is TGTGCCAGCAGTTACTCTAGGGGAGTAATTGACTATGGCTACACCTTC. This encodes CASSYSRGVIDYGYTF.

The gene calls are TRBV7-2 and TRBJ1-1; 8 bases map to TRBD1. The length of the CDR3 is 13 residues. Germline CDR1 reads SGHTA; CDR2 reads FQGNSA. V lost 7 bases, J lost 4 bases, and 5 bases stayed unmatched. CDR3: CASTSTGGTEAFF. The CDR3 region has the DNA TGTGCCAGCACCTCTACAGGGGGCACTGAAGCTTTCTTT.